The 26 T cell receptor beta chains below come from one sample, sequenced in a study of shared clonotypes between healthy human individuals. Assay used: immunoSEQ multiplex PCR; TCRdb lists only in-frame clones, some missing. The table lists around 1,900,000 clones, around 95% of them singletons. CD45RO negativity and positive selection for CCR7 defined naive CD8 cells, a population that excluded terminally differentiated effector memory CD45RA+ cells. Sequenced input: naive CD8+ T cells from PBMCs. The receptors here all came from a man aged 18 to 29 in good health. Some clones in this sample may be carry-over from other donors' samples.

CDR3 bases: TGCGCCAGCAGAAAGTACAGGTTCCACGAGCAGTACTTC. Residues: CASRKYRFHEQYF. The rearrangement joins TRBV23-1 to TRBJ2-7; perhaps TRBD1 as D (5 bases). TRBV23-1 is known as an ORF, though its function is uncertain. The CDR3 loop spans 13 amino acids. V was pared by 6 bases and J by 5 bases, with 14 bases between.

As for this clone: This same CDR3 is encoded by further DNA sequences in the sample. This chain joins TRBV28 and TRBJ2-3, with 8 nucleotides matching TRBD2. The V and J ends lost 3 bases and 1 base, in that order; junction bases with no gene match: 0. CDR1 is MDHEN and CDR2 is SYDVKM in the germline V gene. This CDR3 region has 14 residues. The CDR3 loop reads CASSLRGGTDTQYF. The CDR3 DNA sequence: TGTGCCAGCAGTTTGCGGGGGGGCACAGATACGCAGTATTTT.

This chain joins TRBV11-2 and TRBJ2-7; 9 bases match TRBD1. Trimming at V came to 0 bases and at J to 4 bases, leaving 10 bases not matched to a gene. Germline CDR1 reads SGHAT; CDR2 reads FQNNGV. The CDR3 covers 17 residues. CDR3 loop: CASSLDWPGQGPYEQYF. In nucleotides, the CDR3 is TGTGCCAGCAGCTTAGATTGGCCGGGACAGGGCCCGTACGAGCAGTACTTC.

The genes are TRBV4-3 and TRBJ2-1, with TRBD2 identical over 10 bases. CDR3 length: 19 residues. The V segment lost 3 bases and the J segment 0 bases; nucleotides outside the gene matches: 11. Germline loops: CDR1 LGHNA, CDR2 YSLEER. CDR3 DNA: TGCGCCAGCAGCCATGCACCACCGGGACTAGCGTTCTCCTACAATGAGCAGTTCTTC. This translates into CASSHAPPGLAFSYNEQFF.

V and J are TRBV6-1 and TRBJ2-7, with D perhaps TRBD2 (7 bases). Germline V lookup: CDR1 MNHNS, CDR2 SASEGT. The CDR3 loop spans 16 amino acids. Trimming stripped 4 bases from V and 5 bases from J, with 21 bases between. CDR3: CASSGHREGLIHEQYF. CDR3 in DNA: TGTGCCAGCAGTGGTCACAGGGAGGGGTTAATTCACGAGCAGTACTTC.

V usage is TRBV5-1 and J usage is TRBJ1-2, with D maybe TRBD1 (5 bases). The CDR3 totals 15 residues. V lost 3 bases and J lost 1, with 13 bases in between. Germline V gives CDR1 SGHRS, CDR2 YFSETQ. The CDR3 loop reads CASSSGRDLNYGYTF. CDR3 in DNA: TGCGCCAGCAGCTCGGGTAGGGACCTTAACTATGGCTACACCTTC.

On this clone: This same CDR3 is encoded by further DNA sequences in the sample. The chain combines TRBV27 with TRBJ2-1; D uncertain. Germline V gene lookup returns CDR1 MNHEY and CDR2 SMNVEV (reference sequence). The CDR3 has 14 residues. The V end was cut by 5 bases, the J end by 0 bases, with 8 bases between. The CDR3 nucleotides are TGTGCCAGCAGTCTAGATAGCTCCTACAATGAGCAGTTCTTC. This sequence encodes CASSLDSSYNEQFF.

This sequence joins TRBV7-9 and TRBJ2-3; TRBD2 agrees at 10 bases. Per germline, CDR1 SEHNR and CDR2 FQNEAQ (reference sequence). The CDR3 runs to 16 residues. Trimming at V came to 5 bases and at J to 2 bases, leaving 7 bases not matched to a gene. The CDR3 spells CASSRFLAGDTDTQYF. The CDR3 DNA follows: TGTGCCAGCAGCCGCTTTCTAGCGGGAGACACAGATACGCAGTATTTT.

The genes are TRBV13 and TRBJ2-1; D gene uncertain. The CDR3 length is 11 residues. In germline, CDR1 is PRHDT, CDR2 FYEKMQ (reference sequence). V shed 10 bases and J shed 7 bases, with 11 bases lying between them. The CDR3 loop reads CATPGPNEQFF. CDR3 nucleotides: TGTGCCACCCCAGGCCCTAATGAGCAGTTCTTC.

This rearrangement joins TRBV5-8 to TRBJ2-7; TRBD1 agrees at 8 bases. Trimming at V came to 5 bases and at J to 1 base, leaving 8 bases not matched to a gene. CDR3 length: 15 amino acids. The V gene's germline CDR1 is SGHTS and CDR2 YDEGEE. The CDR3 DNA follows: TGTGCCAGCAGGAGGCAGGGGGCTTTTTCCTACGAGCAGTACTTC. Its translation is CASRRQGAFSYEQYF.

The sample holds a few counts of this clone. Other DNA variants within this sample encode the same CDR3. The chain is built from TRBV4-1 and TRBJ2-7; D is unresolved. The CDR3 covers 12 residues. Germline V gene sequence: CDR1 MGHRA, CDR2 YSYEKL. V was clipped by 1 base and J by 6 bases, with 7 bases between them. This CDR3 is CASSQGLGEQYF. CDR3 nucleotides: TGCGCCAGCAGCCAAGGTCTTGGCGAGCAGTACTTC.

The genes are TRBV13 and TRBJ2-1; 12 positions match TRBD2. This CDR3 has 15 residues. Germline V lookup: CDR1 PRHDT, CDR2 FYEKMQ (reference sequence). The V gene end was trimmed by 5 bases and the J gene end by 8 bases; junction bases not matched to a gene: 7. The CDR3 loop is CASSPGLAGRHEQFF. As DNA, the CDR3 is TGTGCCAGCAGCCCCGGACTAGCGGGAAGGCATGAGCAGTTCTTC.

The chain is built from TRBV13 and TRBJ1-2; TRBD1 might be the D (5 bases). Looked up from germline, CDR1 is PRHDT and CDR2 is FYEKMQ (reference sequence). The germline V and J ends were trimmed by 5 bases and 6 bases, with 16 bases remaining between them. CDR3 length: 14 amino acids. CDR3 sequence (DNA): TGTGCCAGCAGCCCACGTGGGGGGAGAGATGGCTACACCTTC. It is translated as CASSPRGGRDGYTF.

V is TRBV27 and J is TRBJ2-1, with D hard to call. There are 14 residues in the CDR3. Germline CDR1 reads MNHEY; CDR2 reads SMNVEV (reference sequence). V gave up 0 bases and J gave up 9 bases, with 12 bases separating them. CDR3 in amino acids: CASSLSIRYGEQFF. The CDR3 bases are TGTGCCAGCAGTTTATCGATCAGGTACGGTGAGCAGTTCTTC.

This chain joins TRBV7-3 and TRBJ2-1; possibly TRBD1 for D (5 bases). V gave up 5 bases and J gave up 6 bases, with 11 bases separating them. The CDR3 totals 13 residues. Germline V gene lookup returns CDR1 SGHTA and CDR2 FQGTGA. For the CDR3, the DNA is TGTGCCAGCAGCCAAGGGGTGGGCAATGAGCAGTTCTTC. It yields the protein CASSQGVGNEQFF.

This chain links TRBV27 with TRBJ2-1, with 8 bases identical to TRBD2. The germline gives CDR1 MNHEY, CDR2 SMNVEV (reference sequence). Trimming at V came to 6 bases and at J to 5 bases, leaving 6 bases not matched to a gene. The CDR3 has 14 residues. CDR3 nucleotide sequence: TGTGCCAGCAGATGGGGCGGGAGGCACAATGAGCAGTTCTTC. Protein: CASRWGGRHNEQFF.

This clone was counted once. The rearrangement links TRBV2 to TRBJ2-1; 10 nucleotides agree with TRBD1. This CDR3 has 14 residues. The germline CDR1 and CDR2 sequences are SNHLY and FYNNEI. The V and J ends lost 10 bases and 6 bases, in that order; junction bases with no gene match: 9. The CDR3 nucleotides are TGTGCCATCTACACGGACAGGGGGGGCAATGAGCAGTTCTTC. Residues: CAIYTDRGGNEQFF.

The V gene is TRBV25-1, the J gene TRBJ1-1, with D possibly matching TRBD1 (5 bases). The CDR3 runs 14 residues. Trimming removed 6 bases at V and 0 bases at J, with 11 bases between. The germline CDR1 and CDR2 sequences are MGHDK and SYGVNS. CDR3 DNA sequence: TGTGCCAGCAGCGGACACCTCATGAACACTGAAGCTTTCTTT. It specifies CASSGHLMNTEAFF.

This chain joins TRBV27 and TRBJ1-2; no reliable D call. The V gene's germline CDR1 is MNHEY and CDR2 SMNVEV (reference sequence). CDR3 length: 16 residues. Between the trimmed V and J ends, which lost 2 bases and 4 bases, there was a span of 17 bases. The CDR3 sequence is CASSLGPTLAGYGYTF. The CDR3 region has the DNA TGTGCCAGCAGTTTAGGGCCAACCTTAGCGGGCTATGGCTACACCTTC.

CDR3 loop: CASSRGGANTEAFF. The CDR3 nucleotides are TGTGCCAGCAGCCGAGGGGGCGCCAACACTGAAGCTTTCTTT. The chain links TRBV7-6 to TRBJ1-1; 7 nucleotides match TRBD1. Germline trimming cut 5 bases from V and 2 bases from J; bases unmatched to any gene: 5. This CDR3 region has 14 residues. Per germline, CDR1 SGHVS and CDR2 FNYEAQ.

Comments on this clone: In the same sample, other DNA sequences code for this CDR3. The chain links TRBV29-1 to TRBJ2-2, with D possibly matching TRBD1 (5 bases). The CDR3 is 14 residues long. Looked up from germline, CDR1 is SQVTM and CDR2 is ANQGSEA. Trimming took off 3 bases at V and 1 base at J, with 9 bases between the two ends. CDR3 sequence: CSVDFQGNTGELFF. The CDR3 DNA reads as TGCAGCGTTGATTTTCAGGGGAACACCGGGGAGCTGTTTTTT.

This rearrangement joins TRBV5-1 to TRBJ1-1; 8 nucleotides match TRBD1. Per the germline V gene, CDR1 is SGHRS and CDR2 is YFSETQ. The trim removed 6 bases at V and 0 bases at J, leaving 10 bases unmatched. This CDR3 spans 16 amino acids. The CDR3 DNA is TGCGCCAGCACATTGGACAGGGAAGTTCTGAACACTGAAGCTTTCTTT. This gives the protein CASTLDREVLNTEAFF.

As to this clone: The sample has other DNA sequences that encode this CDR3 too. The genes are TRBV19 and TRBJ2-7, with D perhaps matching TRBD1 or TRBD2 (5 bases each). The V and J ends lost 3 bases and 2 bases respectively, with 11 bases between them. The CDR3 totals 14 residues. Germline CDR1 is LNHDA and CDR2 is SQIVND (reference sequence). CDR3 region: CASSIRGTTYEQYF. Written as DNA, the CDR3 is TGTGCCAGTAGTATCCGAGGGACGACCTACGAGCAGTACTTC.

V is TRBV30 and J is TRBJ2-1, with D possibly TRBD2 on 5 matching bases. This CDR3 has 14 residues. From germline, CDR1 is GTSNPN and CDR2 SVGIG (reference sequence). V lost 0 bases, J lost 9 bases, and 15 bases lay in between. This CDR3 reads CAWSVRDRGLEQFF. The CDR3 region has the DNA TGTGCCTGGAGTGTACGAGATAGAGGGCTTGAGCAGTTCTTC.

As for this clone: An end of the junction does not agree with germline; a read error may underlie this. The rearrangement links TRBV7-9 to TRBJ2-7; the D call may be TRBD1 or TRBD2 (5 bases each). The CDR3 runs to 13 residues. Germline lookup yields CDR1 SEHNR and CDR2 FQNEAQ (reference sequence). The CDR3 is CASSLDEPGRSSF. CDR3 bases: TGTGCCAGCAGCTTAGACGAACCGGGACGTTCCTCCTTC. Looking up the rest from reference TRBV7-9 and TRBJ2-7 gives the full variable domain: DTGVSQNPRHKITKRGQNVTFRCDPISEHNRLYWYRQTLGQGPEFLTYFQNEAQLEKSRLLSDRFSAERPKGSFSTLEIQRTEQGDSAMYLCASSLDEPGRSSFGPGTRLTVT.

The CDR3 is CASSVSRETNSYNEQFF. As DNA, the CDR3 is TGTGCCAGCAGCGTTTCGAGGGAGACAAACTCCTACAATGAGCAGTTCTTC. The gene calls are TRBV9 and TRBJ2-1; D is possibly TRBD2 (5 bases). CDR1 and CDR2 from the germline V gene are SGDLS and YYNGEE. The CDR3 is 17 amino acids. Trimming cost V 2 bases and J 0 bases, with 15 bases left between them.